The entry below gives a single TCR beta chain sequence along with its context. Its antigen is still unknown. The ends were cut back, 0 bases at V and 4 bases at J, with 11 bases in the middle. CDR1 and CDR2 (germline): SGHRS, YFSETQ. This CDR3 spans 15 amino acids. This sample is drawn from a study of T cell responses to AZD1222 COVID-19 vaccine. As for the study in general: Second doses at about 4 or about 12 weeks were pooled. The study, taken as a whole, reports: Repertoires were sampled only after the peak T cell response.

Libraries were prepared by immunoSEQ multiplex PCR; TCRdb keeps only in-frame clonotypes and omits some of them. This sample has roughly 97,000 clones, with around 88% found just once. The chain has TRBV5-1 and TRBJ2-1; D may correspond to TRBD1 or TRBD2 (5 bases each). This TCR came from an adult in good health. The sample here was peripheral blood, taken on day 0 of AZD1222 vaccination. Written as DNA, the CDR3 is TGCGCCAGCAGCTTGGCCTCGGGGCCGTACAATGAGCAGTTCTTC. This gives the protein CASSLASGPYNEQFF.